This T cell receptor beta chain is drawn from a study of T-cell memory formation after mild COVID-19. Study observations and caveats: Mainly in CM and EM were contracting CD4+ clones; CD8+ were in EMRA. CD4/CD8 balance held among clones contracting day 15 to 85, and later expanders leaned CD4+.

TCR alpha and TCR beta cDNA libraries with sample barcodes and UMIs came from 5'RACE using constant-segment primers. From the 5' RACE reads, TCRdb called clonotypes with MiXCR, one entry per CDR3 protein. The repertoire consists of about 260,000 distinct CDR3 sequences, with over 7% occurring once and the leading ten covering under 25%. CDR1 is SGHVS and CDR2 is FNYEAQ in the germline V gene. V was trimmed by 4 bases and J by 3 bases, leaving 13 bases between them. The CDR3 runs to 14 residues. This clonotype has more than one count but fewer than ten. Its antigen is not identified. J is TRBJ2-7 and V is TRBV7-6; possible D gene TRBD2, 5 bases. Material for sequencing was PBMCs or a T cell subset sorted from them (not recorded which). The TCR comes from a man younger than 35 who had mild COVID-19 (a few samples of this study predate the infection). Cell type and time point are not known. CDR3 amino acids: CASSSTVGSYEQYF. CDR3 DNA sequence: TGTGCCAGCAGCTCTACGGTGGGGAGCTACGAGCAGTACTTC.